The 24 T cell receptor beta chains below come from one sample, sequenced in a study of beta chain features in type 1 diabetes. The investigators reverse transcribed all of the isolated RNA, so they sequenced expressed TCRB transcripts. Here immunoSEQ multiplex PCR was the method, and the copy in TCRdb shows in-frame clones only, minus some. Found here are under 250,000 clones, roughly 13% of them singletons; the top ten hold about 0.027%. The sample comprised naive CD4+ T cells from blood. Receptors originate from a woman aged 40 to 50 in good health.

This clone was seen only a few times. The chain recombines TRBV29-1 with TRBJ2-5; a possible D gene is TRBD2 (5 bases). V dropped 6 bases and J dropped 1 base, with 12 bases sitting between them. The CDR3 is 13 residues long. Germline CDR1 SQVTM, CDR2 ANQGSEA. The CDR3 DNA reads as TGCAGCGTCCCACCTGGGAGCCAAGAGACCCAGTACTTC. The encoded protein is CSVPPGSQETQYF.

This clone came up a few times. The chain combines TRBV19 with TRBJ2-1; no reliable D call. Germline V gives CDR1 LNHDA, CDR2 SQIVND (reference sequence). The CDR3 extends over 12 amino acids. V lost 5 bases, J lost 7 bases, and 9 bases lay in between. Written as DNA, the CDR3 is TGTGCCAGTAGTTTCCTTAATAATGAGCAGTTCTTC. Translated, it gives CASSFLNNEQFF.

Only a few counts were recorded for this clone. The chain carries TRBV19 and TRBJ1-3, with D tentatively TRBD1 (5 bases). CDR1 is LNHDA and CDR2 is SQIVND in the germline V gene (reference sequence). Trimming took off 3 bases at V and 0 bases at J, with 12 bases between the two ends. The CDR3 has 16 residues. The CDR3 DNA follows: TGTGCCAGTAGTATGCCGGGAGGGGCCTCTGGAAACACCATATATTTT. It yields the protein CASSMPGGASGNTIYF. Drawing the rest from reference TRBV19 and TRBJ1-3, the complete variable domain is DGGITQSPKYLFRKEGQNVTLSCEQNLNHDAMYWYRQDPGQGLRLIYYSQIVNDFQKGDIAEGYSVSREKKESFPLTVTSAQKNPTAFYLCASSMPGGASGNTIYFGEGSWLTVV.

This clone was seen more than once but under ten times. The chain joins TRBV7-9 to TRBJ1-2; D remains ambiguous. This CDR3 comprises 14 residues. Trimming left V 0 bases short and J 7 bases short, with 12 bases between. Germline V gene sequence: CDR1 SEHNR, CDR2 FQNEAQ (reference sequence). CDR3 sequence reads: CASSLAGPPAGYTF. The CDR3 DNA reads TGTGCCAGCAGCTTAGCTGGGCCCCCGGCTGGCTACACCTTC.

The DNA for the CDR3 is TGTGCCAGCTCACCCTATGGACTAGCGAACGGGGAGACCCAGTACTTC. Its protein is CASSPYGLANGETQYF. The V and J genes are TRBV18 and TRBJ2-5; 9 bases align to TRBD2. V gave up 3 bases and J gave up 5 bases; unmatched junction bases: 10. There are 16 residues in the CDR3. Germline values: CDR1 KGHSH, CDR2 LQKENI.

This clone has a handful of counts. The chain couples TRBV5-5 to TRBJ1-3; D possibly corresponds to TRBD1 (6 bases). V was pared by 4 bases and J by 5 bases, with 13 bases between. In germline, CDR1 is SGHKS, CDR2 YYEKEE (reference sequence). This CDR3 is 14 amino acids long. CDR3 loop: CASSPGQSRNTIYF. The CDR3 bases are TGTGCCAGCAGCCCCGGACAGAGCCGAAACACCATATATTTT.

This clone was found a few times. This rearrangement joins TRBV13 to TRBJ2-2, with D perhaps TRBD1 (6 bases). V was trimmed by 5 bases and J by 0 bases, leaving 13 bases between them. The V gene's germline CDR1 is PRHDT and CDR2 FYEKMQ (reference sequence). CDR3 length equals 16 residues. The CDR3, as DNA: TGTGCCAGCAGCACCCGACAGGCCGCGAACACCGGGGAGCTGTTTTTT. Its protein product is CASSTRQAANTGELFF.

This chain uses TRBV30 with TRBJ2-1, with 12 bases lining up with TRBD1. The CDR3 covers 14 residues. V gave up 5 bases and J gave up 5 bases; unmatched junction bases: 4. Per the germline V gene, CDR1 is GTSNPN and CDR2 is SVGIG (reference sequence). The CDR3, as DNA: TGTGCCTGGGACCGGGACAGGGGGCACAATGAGCAGTTCTTC. This codes for CAWDRDRGHNEQFF. Full variable domain (rest looked up from reference TRBV30 and TRBJ2-1): SQTIHQWPATLVQPVGSPLSLECTVEGTSNPNLYWYRQAAGRGLQLLFYSVGIGQISSEVPQNLSASRPQDRQFILSSKKLLLSDSGFYLCAWDRDRGHNEQFFGPGTRLTVL.

This clone appeared a few times. The rearrangement joins TRBV5-6 to TRBJ2-3; D might be TRBD2 (7 bases). The CDR3 contains 15 residues. The V end was cut by 4 bases, the J end by 1 base, with 13 bases between. CDR1 and CDR2 (germline): SGHDT, YYEEEE. CDR3 bases: TGTGCCAGCAGCGAGGGGGGGCTTGGCACAGATACGCAGTATTTT. Its translation: CASSEGGLGTDTQYF.

V and J are TRBV27 and TRBJ2-3; 8 bases fit TRBD2. From germline, CDR1 is MNHEY and CDR2 SMNVEV (reference sequence). The V gene end was trimmed by 1 base and the J gene end by 0 bases; junction bases not matched to a gene: 3. The CDR3 is made up of 16 amino acids. CDR3: CASSLLRGVSTDTQYF. The CDR3 DNA is TGTGCCAGCAGTTTATTGCGGGGGGTTAGCACAGATACGCAGTATTTT.

The V call is TRBV6-1, the J call TRBJ2-7; no definite D call. This CDR3 contains 12 residues. The germline V and J ends were trimmed by 7 bases and 4 bases, with 11 bases remaining between them. Germline V gene data show CDR1 as MNHNS and CDR2 as SASEGT. CDR3 in DNA: TGTGCCAGCAACCCGACACCTTACGAGCAGTACTTC. Protein sequence: CASNPTPYEQYF.

There are a few counts of this clone. The chain carries TRBV19 and TRBJ2-5, with a weak D call TRBD2 (6 bases). The CDR3 has 12 amino acids. V shed 5 bases and J shed 9 bases, with 13 bases lying between them. Germline CDR1 LNHDA, CDR2 SQIVND (reference sequence). The CDR3: CASSSGGGAQYF. The CDR3, as DNA: TGTGCCAGTAGTTCGGGCGGCGGGGCCCAGTACTTC.

This chain uses TRBV5-1 with TRBJ1-5, with D unclear. CDR1 SGHRS and CDR2 YFSETQ come from the germline V gene. This CDR3 contains 15 residues. Between the trimmed V and J ends, which lost 4 bases and 1 base, there was a span of 12 bases. The CDR3 loop is CASSLEVGSNQPQHF. Here the CDR3 DNA reads TGCGCCAGCAGCCTCGAAGTCGGGAGCAATCAGCCCCAGCATTTT.

This clone occurred a few times. V gene TRBV5-1 combines with J gene TRBJ1-5; tentative D call: TRBD1 (5 bases). V dropped 1 base and J dropped 3 bases, with 11 bases sitting between them. The CDR3 runs 15 residues. CDR1 is SGHRS and CDR2 is YFSETQ in the germline V gene. The CDR3 nucleotides read TGCGCCAGCAGCTTGTCGGGGGGGGTCAATCAGCCCCAGCATTTT. Translation gives CASSLSGGVNQPQHF.

This clone has just a few counts. CDR3 region: CASSAHSGGPTDTQYF. In DNA form, the CDR3 reads TGCGCCAGCAGCGCCCATAGCGGGGGGCCCACAGATACGCAGTATTTT. The gene calls are TRBV4-3 and TRBJ2-3; TRBD2 matches at 10 bases. With V trimmed by 5 bases and J by 2 bases, 7 bases remained unmatched. CDR1 LGHNA and CDR2 YSLEER come from the germline V gene. The CDR3 length is 16 residues.

The chain carries TRBV2 and TRBJ2-5; tentative D call: TRBD2 (5 bases). The ends were cut back, 5 bases at V and 4 bases at J, with 11 bases in the middle. CDR3 length equals 13 residues. Germline lookup yields CDR1 SNHLY and CDR2 FYNNEI. DNA of the CDR3: TGTGCCAGCAGTCAGGACTGGGGAGAGACCCAGTACTTC. It is translated as CASSQDWGETQYF.

This clone was seen more than once but under ten times. The CDR3 here is CASSLEGGGSFEAFF. CDR3 nucleotide sequence: TGTGCCAGCAGCTTAGAGGGGGGGGGCTCGTTTGAAGCTTTCTTT. The chain employs TRBV7-2 and TRBJ1-1; the D gene is possibly TRBD1 (6 bases). There are 15 residues in the CDR3. Germline V gives CDR1 SGHTA, CDR2 FQGNSA. V shed 1 base and J shed 7 bases, with 16 bases lying between them.

This chain links TRBV5-1 with TRBJ2-3; 7 bases align to TRBD1. The CDR3 contains 15 residues. V gave up 1 base and J gave up 2 bases; unmatched junction bases: 4. Germline loops: CDR1 SGHRS, CDR2 YFSETQ. The CDR3 sequence: CASSLTGDNTDTQYF. The CDR3 region has the DNA TGCGCCAGCAGCTTGACAGGGGATAACACAGATACGCAGTATTTT.

This chain joins TRBV7-9 and TRBJ1-1, with D maybe TRBD1 (5 bases). CDR3 size: 17 residues. The germline CDR1 and CDR2 sequences are SEHNR and FQNEAQ (reference sequence). V was clipped by 1 base and J by 1 base, with 16 bases between them. The CDR3 loop is CASSLGGAGGANTEAFF. In DNA, the CDR3 is TGTGCCAGCAGCTTAGGCGGGGCGGGAGGAGCGAACACTGAAGCTTTCTTT.

This clone showed up just a few times. This chain connects TRBV2 to TRBJ2-5, with 8 nucleotides matching TRBD2. Trimming removed 6 bases from V and 4 bases from J; junction bases left unmatched: 1. Germline lookup yields CDR1 SNHLY and CDR2 FYNNEI. The CDR3 contains 12 residues. The CDR3 DNA reads as TGTGCCAGCAGACTAGCGGCAGAGACCCAGTACTTC. Its protein is CASRLAAETQYF.

V is TRBV7-2 and J is TRBJ1-3; the D gene is possibly TRBD1 (5 bases). Between the trimmed V and J ends, which lost 5 bases and 4 bases, there was a span of 15 bases. The CDR3 consists of 15 residues. Germline assignment: CDR1 SGHTA and CDR2 FQGNSA. The chain's CDR3 is CASSLAPGLGNTIYF. Here the CDR3 DNA reads TGTGCCAGCAGCCTCGCCCCAGGGCTGGGAAACACCATATATTTT.

The genes are TRBV27 and TRBJ1-1; perhaps TRBD1 as D (6 bases). Germline assignment: CDR1 MNHEY and CDR2 SMNVEV (reference sequence). V was trimmed by 8 bases and J by 5 bases, leaving 21 bases between them. The length of the CDR3 is 15 residues. The CDR3, as DNA: TGTGCCAGCTCCTCCGCCGCAGGGGCGAATACTGAAGCTTTCTTT. This translates into CASSSAAGANTEAFF.

The chain carries TRBV9 and TRBJ1-4, with D perhaps matching TRBD1 (5 bases). This CDR3 contains 14 residues. V was clipped by 4 bases and J by 4 bases, with 11 bases between them. Germline CDR1 SGDLS, CDR2 YYNGEE. CDR3 loop: CASSPSGVNEKLFF. CDR3 sequence (DNA): TGTGCCAGCAGCCCTTCGGGGGTTAATGAAAAACTGTTTTTT.

This clone has a handful of counts. The chain uses TRBV20-1 and TRBJ1-5; 9 bases are a match to TRBD1. This CDR3 has 10 residues. Germline CDR1 and CDR2: DFQATT and SNEGSKA (reference sequence). V gave up 6 bases and J gave up 13 bases; unmatched junction bases: 4. For the CDR3, the DNA is TGCAGTGCGGCCGGGACAGGGCAGCATTTT. It is translated as CSAAGTGQHF.